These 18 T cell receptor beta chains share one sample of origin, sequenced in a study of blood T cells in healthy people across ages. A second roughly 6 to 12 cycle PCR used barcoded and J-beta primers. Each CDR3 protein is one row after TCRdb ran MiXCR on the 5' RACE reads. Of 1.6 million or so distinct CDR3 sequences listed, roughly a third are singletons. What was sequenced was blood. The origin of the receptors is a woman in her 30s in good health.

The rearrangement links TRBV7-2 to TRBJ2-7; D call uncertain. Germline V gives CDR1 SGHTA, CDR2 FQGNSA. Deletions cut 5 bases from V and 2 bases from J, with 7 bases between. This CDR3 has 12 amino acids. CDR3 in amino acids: CASSMGAYEQYF. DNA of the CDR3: TGTGCCAGCAGCATGGGCGCCTACGAGCAGTACTTC.

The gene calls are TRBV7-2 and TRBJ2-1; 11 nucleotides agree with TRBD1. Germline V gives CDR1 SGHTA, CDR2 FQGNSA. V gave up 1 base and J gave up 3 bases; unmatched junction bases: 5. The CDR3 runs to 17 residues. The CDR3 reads CASSLVSGTGGYNEQFF. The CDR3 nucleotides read TGTGCCAGCAGCTTAGTCTCCGGGACAGGGGGCTACAATGAGCAGTTCTTC.

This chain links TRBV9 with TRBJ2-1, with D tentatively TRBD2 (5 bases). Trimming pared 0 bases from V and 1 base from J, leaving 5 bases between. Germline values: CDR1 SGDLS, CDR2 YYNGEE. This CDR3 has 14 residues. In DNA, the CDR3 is TGTGCCAGCAGCGTAGTAGCGTCCTACAATGAGCAGTTCTTC. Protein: CASSVVASYNEQFF.

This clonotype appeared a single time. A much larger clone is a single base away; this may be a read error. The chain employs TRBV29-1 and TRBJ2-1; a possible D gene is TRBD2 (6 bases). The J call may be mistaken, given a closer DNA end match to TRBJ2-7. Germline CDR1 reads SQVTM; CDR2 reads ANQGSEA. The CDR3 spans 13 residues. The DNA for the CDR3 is TGCAGCTTTGGGGGGAGCTCCTACAATGAGCAGTACTTC. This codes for CSFGGSSYNEQYF.

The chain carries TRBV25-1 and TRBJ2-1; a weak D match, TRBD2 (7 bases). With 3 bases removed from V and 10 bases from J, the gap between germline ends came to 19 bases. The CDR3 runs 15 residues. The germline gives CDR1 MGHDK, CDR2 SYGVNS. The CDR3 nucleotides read TGTGCCAGCAGTGAGGCGGGGGCCCAAAGTGAGGAGCAGTTCTTC. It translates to CASSEAGAQSEEQFF.

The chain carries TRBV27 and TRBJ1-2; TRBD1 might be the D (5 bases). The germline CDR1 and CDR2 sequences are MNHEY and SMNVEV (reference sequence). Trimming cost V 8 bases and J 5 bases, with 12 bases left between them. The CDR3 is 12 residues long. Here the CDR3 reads CASGRDLYGYTF. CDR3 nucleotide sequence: TGTGCCAGCGGTAGGGACCTTTATGGCTACACCTTC.

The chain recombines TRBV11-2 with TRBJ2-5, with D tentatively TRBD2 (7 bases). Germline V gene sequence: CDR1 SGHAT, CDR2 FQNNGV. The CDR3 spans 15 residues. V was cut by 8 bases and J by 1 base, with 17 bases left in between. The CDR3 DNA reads TGTGCCAGCTCCCGGGCGGGGGCCTCCCAAGAGACCCAGTACTTC. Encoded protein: CASSRAGASQETQYF.

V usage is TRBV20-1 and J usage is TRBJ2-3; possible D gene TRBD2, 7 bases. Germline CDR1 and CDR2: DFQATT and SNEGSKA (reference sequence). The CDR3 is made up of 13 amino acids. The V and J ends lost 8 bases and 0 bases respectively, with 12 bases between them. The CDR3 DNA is TGCAGTCTAGGGGGGGCCAGCACAGATACGCAGTATTTT. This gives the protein CSLGGASTDTQYF.

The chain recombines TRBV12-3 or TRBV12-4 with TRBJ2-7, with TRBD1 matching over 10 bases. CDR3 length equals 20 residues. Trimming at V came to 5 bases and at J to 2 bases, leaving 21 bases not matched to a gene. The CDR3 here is CASSPRNRDRGPSDTYEQYF. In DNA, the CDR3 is TGTGCCAGCAGTCCTCGAAACCGGGACAGGGGCCCCAGTGACACCTACGAGCAGTACTTC.

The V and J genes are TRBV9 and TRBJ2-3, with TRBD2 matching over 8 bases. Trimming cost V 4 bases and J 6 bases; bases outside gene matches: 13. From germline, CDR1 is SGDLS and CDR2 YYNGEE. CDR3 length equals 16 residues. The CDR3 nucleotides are TGTGCCAGCAGCACCCCGACTAGCGAGGGGCCGGATACGCAGTATTTT. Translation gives CASSTPTSEGPDTQYF.

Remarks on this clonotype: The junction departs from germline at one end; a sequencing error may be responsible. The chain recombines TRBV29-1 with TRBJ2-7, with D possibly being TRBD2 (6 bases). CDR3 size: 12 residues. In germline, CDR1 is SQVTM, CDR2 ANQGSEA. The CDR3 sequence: CSVALAPYGQYF. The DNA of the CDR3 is TGCAGCGTTGCACTAGCTCCCTACGGGCAGTACTTC.

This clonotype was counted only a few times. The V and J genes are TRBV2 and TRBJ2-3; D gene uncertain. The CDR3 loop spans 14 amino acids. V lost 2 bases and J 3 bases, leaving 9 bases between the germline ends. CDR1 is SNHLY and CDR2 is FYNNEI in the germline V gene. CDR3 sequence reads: CASSEIDGTDTQYF. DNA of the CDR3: TGTGCCAGCAGTGAAATCGATGGGACAGATACGCAGTATTTT.

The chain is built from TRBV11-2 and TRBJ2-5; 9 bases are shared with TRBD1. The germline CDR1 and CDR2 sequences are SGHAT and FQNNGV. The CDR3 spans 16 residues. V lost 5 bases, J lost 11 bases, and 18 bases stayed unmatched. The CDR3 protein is CASSPLGLTGGREQYF. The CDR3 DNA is TGTGCCAGCAGCCCACTGGGGTTGACAGGGGGTAGAGAGCAGTACTTC.

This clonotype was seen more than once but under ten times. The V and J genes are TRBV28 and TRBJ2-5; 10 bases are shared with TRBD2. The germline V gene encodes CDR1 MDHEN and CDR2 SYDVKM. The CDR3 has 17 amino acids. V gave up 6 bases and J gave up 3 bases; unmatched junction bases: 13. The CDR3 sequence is CASRGIGKRGGEETQYF. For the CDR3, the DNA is TGTGCCAGCAGGGGCATAGGGAAGCGGGGGGGGGAAGAGACCCAGTACTTC.

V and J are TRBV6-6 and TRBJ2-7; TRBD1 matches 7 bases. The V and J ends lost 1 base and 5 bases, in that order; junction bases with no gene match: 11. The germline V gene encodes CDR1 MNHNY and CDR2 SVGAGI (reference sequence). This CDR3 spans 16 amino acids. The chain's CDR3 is CASSYLRQGVGNEQYF. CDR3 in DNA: TGTGCCAGCAGTTACTTAAGACAGGGCGTGGGAAACGAGCAGTACTTC.

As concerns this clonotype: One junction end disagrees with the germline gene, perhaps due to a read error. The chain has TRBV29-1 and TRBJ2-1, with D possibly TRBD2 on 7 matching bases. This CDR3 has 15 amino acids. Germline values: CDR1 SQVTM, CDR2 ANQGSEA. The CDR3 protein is CSAGARDYVYNELFF. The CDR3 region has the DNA TGCAGCGCAGGGGCACGGGACTACGTCTACAATGAGCTGTTCTTC.

The CDR3 reads CASSQGSDYEQYF. The DNA for the CDR3 is TGTGCCAGCAGCCAGGGTTCGGACTACGAGCAGTACTTC. This chain uses TRBV3-1 with TRBJ2-7, with no clear D. The CDR3 extends over 13 amino acids. Trimming removed 3 bases at V and 3 bases at J, with 9 bases between. In germline, CDR1 is LGHDT, CDR2 YNNKEL (reference sequence).

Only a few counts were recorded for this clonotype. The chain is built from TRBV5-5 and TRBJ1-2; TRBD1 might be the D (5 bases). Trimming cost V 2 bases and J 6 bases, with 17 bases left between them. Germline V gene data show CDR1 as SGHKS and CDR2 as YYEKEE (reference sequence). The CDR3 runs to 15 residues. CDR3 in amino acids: CASSFQGGVRDGYTF. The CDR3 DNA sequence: TGTGCCAGCAGCTTCCAGGGTGGGGTCCGGGATGGCTACACCTTC.